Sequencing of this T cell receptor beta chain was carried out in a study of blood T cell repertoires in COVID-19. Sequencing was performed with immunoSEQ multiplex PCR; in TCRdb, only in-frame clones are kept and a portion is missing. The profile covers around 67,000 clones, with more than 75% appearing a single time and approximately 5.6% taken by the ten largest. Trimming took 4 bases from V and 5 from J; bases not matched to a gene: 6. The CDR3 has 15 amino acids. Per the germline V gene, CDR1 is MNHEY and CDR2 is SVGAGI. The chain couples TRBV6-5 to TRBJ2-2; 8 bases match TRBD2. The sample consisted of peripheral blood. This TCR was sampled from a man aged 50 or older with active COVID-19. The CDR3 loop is CASSFSGTRTGELFF. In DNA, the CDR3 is TGTGCCAGCAGTTTTTCCGGGACTAGAACCGGGGAGCTGTTTTTT.